This entry concerns a single T cell receptor beta chain. Its specificity is not known. The data were taken from a study of memory CD4+ T cells and cytomegalovirus serostatus. In the study overall: Donors were healthy Belgian adults, some 10 CMV seropositive and approximately 25 seronegative. General study points: The CMV-associated TCR signature appears largely within the CD4+ memory repertoire. About 40% of the roughly 160 known CMV-associated TCRbeta sequences appeared in CD4+ memory.

Only in-frame clones appear in the TCRdb table, and some are missing; sequencing was by immunoSEQ multiplex PCR. The sample lists 40,000 to 50,000 clones, 76% occurring once. The sort gate was single viable CD3+CD4+CD8-CD45RO+ cells for memory CD4+ T cells. CD4+ T cells were isolated by positive magnetic selection. The ends were cut back, 5 bases at V and 3 bases at J, with 13 bases in the middle. Germline V CDR1 and CDR2: MNHEY, SMNVEV (reference sequence). The CDR3 has 15 amino acids. The specimen sequenced was memory CD4+ T cells from blood. J is TRBJ1-4 and V is TRBV27, with D maybe TRBD1 (6 bases). The receptor was derived from an adult in good health and CMV-seronegative. The CDR3 DNA reads TGTGCCAGCAGTAAGGGGACAACGGCTAATGAAAAACTGTTTTTT. The encoded protein is CASSKGTTANEKLFF.